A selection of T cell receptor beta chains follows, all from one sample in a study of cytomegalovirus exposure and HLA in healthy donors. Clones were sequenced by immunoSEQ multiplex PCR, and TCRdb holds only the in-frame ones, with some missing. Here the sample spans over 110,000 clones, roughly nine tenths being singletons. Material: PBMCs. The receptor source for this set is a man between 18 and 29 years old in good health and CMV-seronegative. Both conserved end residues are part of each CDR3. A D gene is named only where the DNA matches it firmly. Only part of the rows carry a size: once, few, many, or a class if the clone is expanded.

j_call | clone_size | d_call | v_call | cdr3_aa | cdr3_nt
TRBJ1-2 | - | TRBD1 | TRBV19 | CASKDGQGGYGYTF | TGTGCCAGTAAGGACGGACAGGGCGGCTATGGCTACACCTTC
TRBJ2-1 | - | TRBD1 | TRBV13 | CASSSITGAPYNEQFF | TGTGCCAGCAGTTCGATAACAGGGGCACCCTACAATGAGCAGTTCTTC
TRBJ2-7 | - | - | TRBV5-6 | CASSFGITSSYEQYF | TGTGCCAGCAGCTTTGGTATCACGAGCTCCTACGAGCAGTACTTC
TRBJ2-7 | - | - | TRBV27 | CASSITRGYDEQYF | TGTGCCAGCAGTATCACTCGGGGGTACGACGAGCAGTACTTC
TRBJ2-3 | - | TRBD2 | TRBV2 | CASSRFASGRVETDTQYF | TGTGCCAGCAGCCGGTTCGCTAGCGGGAGAGTGGAAACAGATACGCAGTATTTT
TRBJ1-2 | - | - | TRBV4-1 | CASSHHYEGSNYGYTF | TGCGCCAGCAGCCACCATTACGAGGGTTCCAACTATGGCTACACCTTC
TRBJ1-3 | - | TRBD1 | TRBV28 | CASSSQGAPSGNTIYF | TGTGCCAGCAGTAGCCAGGGGGCCCCCTCTGGAAACACCATATATTTT
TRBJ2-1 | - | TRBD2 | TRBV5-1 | CASRFGGGANEQFF | TGCGCCAGCAGATTCGGCGGGGGGGCCAATGAGCAGTTCTTC
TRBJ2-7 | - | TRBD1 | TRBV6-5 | CASRPPRGGLYEQYF | TGTGCCAGCAGGCCCCCGAGAGGGGGCCTTTACGAGCAGTACTTC
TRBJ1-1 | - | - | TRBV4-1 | CASSQIGGLGTEAFF | TGCGCCAGCAGCCAGATCGGGGGGCTCGGGACTGAAGCTTTCTTT
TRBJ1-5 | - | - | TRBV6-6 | CASSYEFQPQHF | TGTGCCAGCAGTTACGAGTTCCAGCCCCAGCATTTT
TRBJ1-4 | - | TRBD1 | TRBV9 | CASSAKDRFSRLGEKLFF | TGTGCCAGCAGCGCCAAGGACAGGTTTTCAAGATTGGGGGAAAAACTGTTTTTT
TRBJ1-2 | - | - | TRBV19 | CASSIRGTANYGYTF | TGTGCCAGTAGTATACGTGGAACAGCCAACTATGGCTACACCTTC
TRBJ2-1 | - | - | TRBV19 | CASSLQSDSPYNEQFF | TGTGCCAGTAGTTTACAAAGCGACAGTCCCTACAATGAGCAGTTCTTC
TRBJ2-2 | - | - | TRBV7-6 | CASSFTNTGELFF | TGTGCCAGCAGCTTCACAAACACCGGGGAGCTGTTTTTT
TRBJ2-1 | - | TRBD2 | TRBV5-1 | CASSLPGGAGVNEQFF | TGCGCCAGCAGCTTGCCCGGGGGGGCAGGGGTCAATGAGCAGTTCTTC
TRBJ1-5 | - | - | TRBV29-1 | CSVSTPGVSQSAPAF | TGCAGCGTGTCTACCCCAGGTGTTTCGCAATCAGCCCCAGCATTT
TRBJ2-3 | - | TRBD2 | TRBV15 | CATSRTSSSGNTDTQYF | TGTGCCACCAGCAGGACCTCTTCTAGCGGGAACACAGATACGCAGTATTTT
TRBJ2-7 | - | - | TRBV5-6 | CASRRGGGYEQYF | TGTGCCAGCAGGAGGGGAGGTGGCTACGAGCAGTACTTC
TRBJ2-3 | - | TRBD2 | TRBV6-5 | CASNRGRGTDTQYF | TGTGCCAGCAATCGAGGGAGGGGCACAGATACGCAGTATTTT
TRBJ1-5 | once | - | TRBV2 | CASSGGGRVGQPQHF | TGTGCCAGCAGTGGGGGAGGGCGCGTAGGCCAGCCCCAGCATTTT
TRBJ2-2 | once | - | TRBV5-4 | CASSFGLGGDTGELFF | TGTGCCAGCAGCTTTGGGCTAGGGGGGGACACCGGGGAGCTGTTTTTT
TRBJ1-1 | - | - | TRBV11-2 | CASSLVRGGPTEAFF | TGTGCCAGCAGCTTAGTTAGAGGAGGGCCCACTGAAGCTTTCTTT
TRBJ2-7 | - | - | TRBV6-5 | CASKHSAGYYEQYF | TGTGCCAGCAAGCATAGTGCCGGGTACTACGAGCAGTACTTC
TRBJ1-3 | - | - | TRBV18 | CASSPRDITGNTIYF | TGTGCCAGCTCACCTAGGGACATAACTGGAAACACCATATATTTT
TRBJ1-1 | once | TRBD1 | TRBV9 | CASSVGTGTEAFF | TGTGCCAGCAGCGTAGGGACAGGCACTGAAGCTTTCTTT
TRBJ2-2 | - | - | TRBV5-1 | CASSKRTPTNTGELFF | TGCGCCAGCAGCAAAAGGACACCCACGAACACCGGGGAGCTGTTTTTT
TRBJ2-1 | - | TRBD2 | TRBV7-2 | CASSLTELAATYNEQFF | TGTGCCAGCAGCCTTACTGAACTAGCGGCCACCTACAATGAGCAGTTCTTC
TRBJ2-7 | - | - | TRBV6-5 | CASSYGRGGYEQYF | TGTGCCAGCAGTTACGGGCGGGGCGGCTACGAGCAGTACTTC
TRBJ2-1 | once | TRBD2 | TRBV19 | CASSIEGGSYFRGEQFF | TGTGCCAGTAGTATAGAGGGCGGGAGCTATTTTCGGGGTGAGCAGTTCTTC
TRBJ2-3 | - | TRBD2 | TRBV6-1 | CASSVGGTALYTQYF | TGTGCCAGCAGTGTGGGGGGGACGGCTCTTTATACGCAGTATTTT
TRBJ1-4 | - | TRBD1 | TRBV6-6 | CASSDRGQNNEKLFF | TGTGCCAGCAGCGACAGGGGACAGAATAATGAAAAACTGTTTTTT
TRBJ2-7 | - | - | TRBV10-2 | CASSDKLTGSEQYF | TGCGCCAGCAGCGACAAGCTAACAGGGTCCGAGCAGTACTTC
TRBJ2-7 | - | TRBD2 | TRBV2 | CASTAGGAGGPGQYF | TGTGCCAGCACCGCCGGGGGAGCGGGGGGTCCGGGGCAGTACTTC
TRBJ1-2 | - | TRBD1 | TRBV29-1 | CSVDLGQGTPSYGYTF | TGCAGCGTTGATTTGGGACAGGGCACTCCTAGTTATGGCTACACCTTC
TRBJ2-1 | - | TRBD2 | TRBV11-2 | CASSSGTGGNEQFF | TGTGCCAGCAGCTCCGGGACGGGGGGAAATGAGCAGTTCTTC
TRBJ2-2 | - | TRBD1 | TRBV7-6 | CASSLAQGHGELFF | TGTGCCAGCAGCTTGGCACAGGGGCACGGGGAGCTGTTTTTT
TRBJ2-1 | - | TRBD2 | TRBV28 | CASSSQGASGSDEQFF | TGTGCCAGCAGTTCCCAAGGGGCTAGCGGGAGTGATGAGCAGTTCTTC
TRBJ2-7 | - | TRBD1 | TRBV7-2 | CASSFAGTGVEQYF | TGTGCCAGCAGCTTTGCCGGGACAGGGGTCGAGCAGTACTTC
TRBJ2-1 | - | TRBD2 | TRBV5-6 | CASSLGLAGNEQFF | TGTGCCAGCAGCTTGGGACTAGCGGGGAATGAGCAGTTCTTC
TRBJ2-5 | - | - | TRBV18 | CASSPSLWAEKETQYF | TGTGCCAGCTCACCATCACTGTGGGCAGAAAAAGAGACCCAGTACTTC
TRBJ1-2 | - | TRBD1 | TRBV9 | CASSVTPTGLGRGSGYTF | TGTGCCAGCAGCGTAACCCCGACAGGGTTAGGTCGTGGGTCTGGCTACACCTTC
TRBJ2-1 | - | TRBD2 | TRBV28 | CASRSSGRANEQFF | TGTGCCAGCAGGTCTAGCGGGAGGGCCAATGAGCAGTTCTTC
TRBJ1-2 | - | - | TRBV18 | CASSPLSLRGSVYGYTF | TGTGCCAGCTCACCCCTCAGTCTCAGGGGATCAGTCTATGGCTACACCTTC
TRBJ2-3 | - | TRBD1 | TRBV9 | CASIRGAGGIDTQYF | TGTGCCAGCATTCGAGGGGCAGGGGGAATAGATACGCAGTATTTT
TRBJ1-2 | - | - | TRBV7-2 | CASSSFQGSYTF | TGTGCCAGCAGCTCTTTTCAGGGTAGCTACACCTTC
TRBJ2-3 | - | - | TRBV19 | CASSMRDWVPTDTQYF | TGTGCCAGTAGTATGAGGGATTGGGTACCCACAGATACGCAGTATTTT
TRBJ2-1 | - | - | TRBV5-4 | CASSLRGGRLFSYNEQFF | TGTGCCAGCAGCTTGAGAGGGGGTCGGCTATTTTCATACAATGAGCAGTTCTTC
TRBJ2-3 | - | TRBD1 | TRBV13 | CATRTGLADTQYF | TGTGCCACCCGGACAGGGCTGGCAGATACGCAGTATTTT